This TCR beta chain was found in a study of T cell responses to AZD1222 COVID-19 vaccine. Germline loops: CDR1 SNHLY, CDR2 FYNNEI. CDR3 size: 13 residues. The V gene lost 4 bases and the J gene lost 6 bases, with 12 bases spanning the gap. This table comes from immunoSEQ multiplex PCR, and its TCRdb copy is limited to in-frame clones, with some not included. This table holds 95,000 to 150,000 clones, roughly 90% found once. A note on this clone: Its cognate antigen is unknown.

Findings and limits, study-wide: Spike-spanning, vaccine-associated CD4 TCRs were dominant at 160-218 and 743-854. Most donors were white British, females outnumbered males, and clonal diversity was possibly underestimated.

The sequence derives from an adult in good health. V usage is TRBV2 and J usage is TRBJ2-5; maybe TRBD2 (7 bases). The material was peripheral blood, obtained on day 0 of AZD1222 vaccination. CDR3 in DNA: TGTGCCAGCAGTGCGGGGGGCGCACAGACCCAGTACTTC. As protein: CASSAGGAQTQYF.